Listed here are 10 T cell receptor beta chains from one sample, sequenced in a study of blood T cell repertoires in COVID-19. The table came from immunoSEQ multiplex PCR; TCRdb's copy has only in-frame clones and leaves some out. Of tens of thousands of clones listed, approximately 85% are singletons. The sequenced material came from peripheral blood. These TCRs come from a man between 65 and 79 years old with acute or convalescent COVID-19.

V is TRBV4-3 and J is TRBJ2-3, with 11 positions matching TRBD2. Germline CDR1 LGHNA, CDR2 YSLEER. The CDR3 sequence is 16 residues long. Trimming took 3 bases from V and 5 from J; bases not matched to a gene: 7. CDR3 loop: CASSQRLAGGGDTQYF. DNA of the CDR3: TGCGCCAGCAGCCAGCGGCTAGCGGGAGGTGGAGATACGCAGTATTTT.

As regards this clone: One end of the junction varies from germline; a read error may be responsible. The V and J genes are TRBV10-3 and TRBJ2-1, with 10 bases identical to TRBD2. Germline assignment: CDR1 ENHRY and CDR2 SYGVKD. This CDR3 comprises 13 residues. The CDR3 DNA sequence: TGTGCCAGTGAGCGGGGGGGCTACGATGAGCAGTTCTTC. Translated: CASERGGYDEQFF.

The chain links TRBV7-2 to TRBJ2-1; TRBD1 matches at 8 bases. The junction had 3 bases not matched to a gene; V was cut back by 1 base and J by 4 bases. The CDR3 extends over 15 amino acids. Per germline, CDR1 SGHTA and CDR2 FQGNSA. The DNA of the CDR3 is TGTGCCAGCAGCTTAGACAGGGGGGTATACAATGAGCAGTTCTTC. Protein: CASSLDRGVYNEQFF.

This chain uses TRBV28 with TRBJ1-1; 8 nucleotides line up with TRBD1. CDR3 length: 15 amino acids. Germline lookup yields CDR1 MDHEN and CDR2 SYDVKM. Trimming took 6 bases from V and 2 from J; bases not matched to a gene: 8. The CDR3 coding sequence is TGTGCCAGCAGCCGCTTGGACAGGGTAAACACTGAAGCTTTCTTT. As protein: CASSRLDRVNTEAFF.

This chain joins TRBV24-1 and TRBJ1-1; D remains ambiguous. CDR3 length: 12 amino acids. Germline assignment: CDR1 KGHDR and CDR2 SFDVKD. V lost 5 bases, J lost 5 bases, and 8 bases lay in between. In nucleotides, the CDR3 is TGTGCCACCAGTGGTCCGGGAACTGAAGCTTTCTTT. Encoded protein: CATSGPGTEAFF.

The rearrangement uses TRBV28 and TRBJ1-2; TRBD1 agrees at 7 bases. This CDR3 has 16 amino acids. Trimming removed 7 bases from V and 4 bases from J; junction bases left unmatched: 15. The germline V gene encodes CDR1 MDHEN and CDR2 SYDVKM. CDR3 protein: CASTLDGDSLAYGYTF. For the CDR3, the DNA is TGTGCCAGCACCCTCGATGGGGACAGCCTCGCCTATGGCTACACCTTC.

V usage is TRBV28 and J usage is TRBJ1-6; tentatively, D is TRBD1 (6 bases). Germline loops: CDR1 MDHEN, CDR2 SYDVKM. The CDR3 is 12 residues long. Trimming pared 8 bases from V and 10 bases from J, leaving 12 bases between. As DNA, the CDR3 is TGTGCCAGCGTCGCAGGGGAATCACCCCTCCACTTT. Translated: CASVAGESPLHF.

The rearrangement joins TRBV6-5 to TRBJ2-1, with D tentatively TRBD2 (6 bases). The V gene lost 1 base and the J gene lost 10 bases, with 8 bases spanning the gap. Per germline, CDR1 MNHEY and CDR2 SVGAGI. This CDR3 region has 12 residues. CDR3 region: CASSYLGLEQFF. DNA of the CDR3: TGTGCCAGCAGTTACTTGGGACTGGAGCAGTTCTTC.

The CDR3 DNA reads TGTGCCAGCAGCGTGGCAGGTTCCTACAATGAGCAGTTCTTC. Translation: CASSVAGSYNEQFF. The chain has TRBV9 and TRBJ2-1; D gene ambiguous. Between the trimmed V and J ends, which lost 2 bases and 1 base, there was a span of 7 bases. The CDR3 loop spans 14 amino acids. Germline V CDR1 and CDR2: SGDLS, YYNGEE.

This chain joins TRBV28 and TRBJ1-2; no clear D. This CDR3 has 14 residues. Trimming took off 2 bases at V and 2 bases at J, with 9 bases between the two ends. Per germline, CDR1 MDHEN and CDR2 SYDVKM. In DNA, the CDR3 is TGTGCCAGCAGTTTAGTCTTCCCCAACTATGGCTACACCTTC. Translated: CASSLVFPNYGYTF.